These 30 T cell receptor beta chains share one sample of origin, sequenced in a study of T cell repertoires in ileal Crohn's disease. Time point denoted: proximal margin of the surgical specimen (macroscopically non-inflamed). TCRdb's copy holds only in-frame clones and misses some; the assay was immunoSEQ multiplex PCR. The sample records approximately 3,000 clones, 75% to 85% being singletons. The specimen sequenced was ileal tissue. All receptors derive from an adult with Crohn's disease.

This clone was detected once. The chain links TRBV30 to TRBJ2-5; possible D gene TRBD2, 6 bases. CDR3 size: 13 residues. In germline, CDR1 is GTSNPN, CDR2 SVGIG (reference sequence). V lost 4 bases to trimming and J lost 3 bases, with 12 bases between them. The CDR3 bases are TGTGCCTGGACCCGGGGGTCCAAAGAGACCCAGTACTTC. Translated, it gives CAWTRGSKETQYF.

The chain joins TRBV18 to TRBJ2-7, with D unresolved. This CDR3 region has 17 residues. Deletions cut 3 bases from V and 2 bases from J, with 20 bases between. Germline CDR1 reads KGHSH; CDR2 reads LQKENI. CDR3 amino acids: CASSPVWGVGLTYEQYF. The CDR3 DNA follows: TGTGCCAGCTCACCGGTATGGGGTGTGGGGTTGACCTACGAGCAGTACTTC.

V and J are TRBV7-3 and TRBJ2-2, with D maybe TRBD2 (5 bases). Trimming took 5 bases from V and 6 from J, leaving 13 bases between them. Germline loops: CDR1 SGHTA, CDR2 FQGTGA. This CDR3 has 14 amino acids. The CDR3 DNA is TGTGCCAGCAGCCCCCGGAGGTCCGCCGGGGAGCTGTTTTTT. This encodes CASSPRRSAGELFF.

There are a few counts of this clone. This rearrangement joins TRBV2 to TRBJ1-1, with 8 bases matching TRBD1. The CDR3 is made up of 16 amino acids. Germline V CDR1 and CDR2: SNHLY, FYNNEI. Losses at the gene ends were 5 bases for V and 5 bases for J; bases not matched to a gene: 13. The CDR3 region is CASSINPGQEGTEAFF. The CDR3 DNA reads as TGTGCCAGCAGTATCAACCCGGGACAGGAGGGAACTGAAGCTTTCTTT.

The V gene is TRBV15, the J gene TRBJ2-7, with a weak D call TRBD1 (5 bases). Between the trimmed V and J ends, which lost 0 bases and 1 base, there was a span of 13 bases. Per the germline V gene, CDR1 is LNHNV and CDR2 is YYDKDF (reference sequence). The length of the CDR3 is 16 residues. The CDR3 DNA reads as TGTGCCACCAGCAGAGATCCCGTGACAGTGTCCTACGAGCAGTACTTC. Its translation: CATSRDPVTVSYEQYF.

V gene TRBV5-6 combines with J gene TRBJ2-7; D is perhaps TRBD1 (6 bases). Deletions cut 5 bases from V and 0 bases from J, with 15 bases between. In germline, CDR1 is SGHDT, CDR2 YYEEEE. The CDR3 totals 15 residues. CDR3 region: CASSSTGTSSYEQYF. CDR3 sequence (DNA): TGTGCCAGCAGTTCTACAGGGACCAGCTCCTACGAGCAGTACTTC.

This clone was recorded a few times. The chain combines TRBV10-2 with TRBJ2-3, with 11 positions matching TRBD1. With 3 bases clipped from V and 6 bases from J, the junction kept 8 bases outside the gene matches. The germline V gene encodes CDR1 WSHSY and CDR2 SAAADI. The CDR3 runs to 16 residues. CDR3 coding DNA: TGCGCCAGCAGTGAACACGGGACAGGGGGTTTCGATACGCAGTATTTT. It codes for CASSEHGTGGFDTQYF.

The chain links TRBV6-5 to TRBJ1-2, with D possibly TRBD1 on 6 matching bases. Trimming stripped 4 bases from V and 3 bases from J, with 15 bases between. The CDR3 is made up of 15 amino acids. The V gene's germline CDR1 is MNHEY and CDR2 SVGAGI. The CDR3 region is CASSSTGRGDYGYTF. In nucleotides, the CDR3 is TGTGCCAGCAGTTCGACCGGCAGGGGAGACTATGGCTACACCTTC.

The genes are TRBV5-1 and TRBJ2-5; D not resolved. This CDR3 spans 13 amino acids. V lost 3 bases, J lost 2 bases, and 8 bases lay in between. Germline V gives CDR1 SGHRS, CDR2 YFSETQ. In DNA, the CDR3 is TGCGCCAGCAGCTGGAGTCAGCAAGAGACCCAGTACTTC. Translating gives CASSWSQQETQYF.

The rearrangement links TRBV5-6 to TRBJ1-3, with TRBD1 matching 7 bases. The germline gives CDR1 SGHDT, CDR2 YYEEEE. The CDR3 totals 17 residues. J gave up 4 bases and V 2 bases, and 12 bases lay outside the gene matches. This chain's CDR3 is CASSLIGEGAFGNTIYF. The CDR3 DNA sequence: TGTGCCAGCAGCTTAATTGGGGAGGGGGCATTCGGAAACACCATATATTTT.

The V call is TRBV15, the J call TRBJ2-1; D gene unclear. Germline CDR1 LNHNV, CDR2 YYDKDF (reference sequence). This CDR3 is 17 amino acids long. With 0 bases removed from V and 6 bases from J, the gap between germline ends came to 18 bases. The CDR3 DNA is TGTGCCACCAGCAGAGATGGTTCCAATGGGGTACGCAATGAGCAGTTCTTC. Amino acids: CATSRDGSNGVRNEQFF.

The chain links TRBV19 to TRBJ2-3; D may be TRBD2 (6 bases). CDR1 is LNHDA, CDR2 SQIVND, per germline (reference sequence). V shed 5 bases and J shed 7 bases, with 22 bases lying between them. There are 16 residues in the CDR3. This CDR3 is CASSFGGGPNGYTQYF. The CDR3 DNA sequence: TGTGCCAGTAGTTTCGGCGGAGGGCCGAACGGTTATACGCAGTATTTT.

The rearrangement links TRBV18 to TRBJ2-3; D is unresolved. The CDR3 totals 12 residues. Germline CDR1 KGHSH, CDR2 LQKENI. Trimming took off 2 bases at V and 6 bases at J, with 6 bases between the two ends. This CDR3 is CASSPIGDTQYF. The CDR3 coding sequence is TGTGCCAGCTCACCAATTGGTGATACGCAGTATTTT.

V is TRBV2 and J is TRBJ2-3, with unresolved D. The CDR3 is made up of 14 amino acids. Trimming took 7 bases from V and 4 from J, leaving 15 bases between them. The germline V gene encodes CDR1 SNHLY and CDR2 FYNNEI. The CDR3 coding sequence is TGTGCCAGCACCAAAACCGTCGCGCCAGATACGCAGTATTTT. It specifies CASTKTVAPDTQYF.

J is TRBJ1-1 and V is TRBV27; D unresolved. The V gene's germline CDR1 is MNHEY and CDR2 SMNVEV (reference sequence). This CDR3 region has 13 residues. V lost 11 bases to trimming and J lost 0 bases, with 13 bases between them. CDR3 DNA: TGTGCCTCTGGGGTGGTATTGAACACTGAAGCTTTCTTT. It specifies CASGVVLNTEAFF.

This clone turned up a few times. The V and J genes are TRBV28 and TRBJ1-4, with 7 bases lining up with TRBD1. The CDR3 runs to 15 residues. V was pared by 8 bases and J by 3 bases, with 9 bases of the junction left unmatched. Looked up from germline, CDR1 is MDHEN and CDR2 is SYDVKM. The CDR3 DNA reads TGTGCCAGCGGCGACAGGGTGGGAGCTAATGAAAAACTGTTTTTT. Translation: CASGDRVGANEKLFF.

The CDR3 DNA reads TGTGCCAGCTCACCAAACGGGATACAGGGAGTGAATGAAAAACTGTTTTTT. Encoded protein: CASSPNGIQGVNEKLFF. The rearrangement uses TRBV18 and TRBJ1-4; the D gene is possibly TRBD1 (6 bases). This CDR3 spans 17 amino acids. Germline-derived CDR1 and CDR2 are KGHSH and LQKENI. V dropped 2 bases and J dropped 5 bases, with 18 bases sitting between them.

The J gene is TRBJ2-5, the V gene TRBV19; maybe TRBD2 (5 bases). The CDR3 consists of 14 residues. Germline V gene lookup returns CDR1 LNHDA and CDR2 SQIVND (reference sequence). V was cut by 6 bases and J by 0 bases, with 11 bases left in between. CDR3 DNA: TGTGCCAGTAGCCCAGACTATTACCAAGAGACCCAGTACTTC. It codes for CASSPDYYQETQYF.

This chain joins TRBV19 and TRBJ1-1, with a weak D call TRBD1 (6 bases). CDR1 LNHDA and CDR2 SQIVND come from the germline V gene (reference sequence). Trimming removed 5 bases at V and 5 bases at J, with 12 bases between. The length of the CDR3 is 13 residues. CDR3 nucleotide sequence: TGTGCCAGTAGTCAACAGGGCGGGACTGAAGCTTTCTTT. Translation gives CASSQQGGTEAFF.

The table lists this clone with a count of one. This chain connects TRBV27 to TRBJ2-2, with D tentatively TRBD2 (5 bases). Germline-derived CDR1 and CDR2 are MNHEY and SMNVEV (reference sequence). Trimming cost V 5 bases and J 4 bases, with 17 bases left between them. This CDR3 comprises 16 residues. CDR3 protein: CASSTNPQRPTGELFF. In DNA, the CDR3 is TGTGCCAGCAGTACAAATCCCCAGCGGCCCACCGGGGAGCTGTTTTTT.

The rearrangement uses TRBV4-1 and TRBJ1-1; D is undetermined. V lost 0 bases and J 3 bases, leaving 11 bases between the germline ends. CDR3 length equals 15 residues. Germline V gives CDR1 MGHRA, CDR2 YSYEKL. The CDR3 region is CASSQDPLLDTEAFF. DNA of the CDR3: TGCGCCAGCAGCCAAGATCCCTTATTGGACACTGAAGCTTTCTTT.

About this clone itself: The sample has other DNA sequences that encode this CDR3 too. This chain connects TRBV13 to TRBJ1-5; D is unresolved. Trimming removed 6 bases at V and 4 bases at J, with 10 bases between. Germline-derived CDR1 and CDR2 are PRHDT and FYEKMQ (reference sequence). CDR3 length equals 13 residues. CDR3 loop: CASSLSRNQPQHF. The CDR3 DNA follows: TGTGCCAGCAGTTTATCGCGGAATCAGCCCCAGCATTTT.

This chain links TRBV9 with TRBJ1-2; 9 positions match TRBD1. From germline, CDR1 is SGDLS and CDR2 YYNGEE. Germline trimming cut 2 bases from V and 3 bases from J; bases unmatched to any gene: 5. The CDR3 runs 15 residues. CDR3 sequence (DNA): TGTGCCAGCAGCGTCACGACAGGGGGTGACTATGGCTACACCTTC. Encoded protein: CASSVTTGGDYGYTF.

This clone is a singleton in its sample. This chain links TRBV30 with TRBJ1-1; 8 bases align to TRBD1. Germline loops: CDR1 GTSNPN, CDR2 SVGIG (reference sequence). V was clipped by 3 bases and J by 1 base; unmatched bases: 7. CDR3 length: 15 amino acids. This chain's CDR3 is CAWRGTGFKNTEAFF. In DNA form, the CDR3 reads TGTGCCTGGAGGGGGACAGGCTTCAAGAACACTGAAGCTTTCTTT.

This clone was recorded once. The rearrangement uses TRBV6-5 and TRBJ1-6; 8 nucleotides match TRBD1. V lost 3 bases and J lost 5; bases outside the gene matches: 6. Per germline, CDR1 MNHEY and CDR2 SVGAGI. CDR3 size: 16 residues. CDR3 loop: CASSYGDRGNNSPLHF. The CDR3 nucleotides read TGTGCCAGCAGTTATGGCGACAGGGGTAATAATTCACCCCTCCACTTT.

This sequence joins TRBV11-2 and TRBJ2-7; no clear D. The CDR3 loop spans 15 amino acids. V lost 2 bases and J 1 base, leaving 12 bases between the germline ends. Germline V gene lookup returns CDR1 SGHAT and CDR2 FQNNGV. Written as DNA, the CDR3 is TGTGCCAGCAGCTTAAGTAGGGTAGAGTCCTACGAGCAGTACTTC. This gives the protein CASSLSRVESYEQYF.

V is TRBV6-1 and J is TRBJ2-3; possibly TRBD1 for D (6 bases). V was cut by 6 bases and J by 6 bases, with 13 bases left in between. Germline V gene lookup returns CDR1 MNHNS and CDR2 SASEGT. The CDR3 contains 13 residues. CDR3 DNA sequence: TGTGCCAGCAGGCAGGGGTTCGTGGATACGCAGTATTTT. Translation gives CASRQGFVDTQYF.

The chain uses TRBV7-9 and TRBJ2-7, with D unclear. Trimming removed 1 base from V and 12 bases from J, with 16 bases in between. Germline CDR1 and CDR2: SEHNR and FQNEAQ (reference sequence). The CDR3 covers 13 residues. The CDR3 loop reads CASSLEVGHGRYF. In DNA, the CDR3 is TGTGCCAGCAGCTTAGAGGTTGGTCACGGACGGTACTTC.

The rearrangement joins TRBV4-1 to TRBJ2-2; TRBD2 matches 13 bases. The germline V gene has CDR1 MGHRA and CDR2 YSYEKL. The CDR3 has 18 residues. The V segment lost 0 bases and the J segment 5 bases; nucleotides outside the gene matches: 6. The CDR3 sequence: CASSQDRTSGGATGELFF. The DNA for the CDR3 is TGCGCCAGCAGCCAAGATCGAACTAGCGGGGGGGCAACCGGGGAGCTGTTTTTT.

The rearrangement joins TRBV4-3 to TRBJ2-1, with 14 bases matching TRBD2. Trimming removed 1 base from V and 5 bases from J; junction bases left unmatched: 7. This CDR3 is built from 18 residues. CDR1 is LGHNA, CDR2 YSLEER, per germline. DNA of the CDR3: TGCGCCAGCAGCCAAGTAATACCGGGACTAGCGGGGGACAATGAGCAGTTCTTC. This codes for CASSQVIPGLAGDNEQFF.